A single sample is the source of the 22 T cell receptor beta chains below, sequenced in a study of cytomegalovirus exposure and HLA in healthy donors. Primers included in the PCR were 60 Vbeta and 13 Jbeta primers. The repertoire was sequenced with immunoSEQ multiplex PCR; TCRdb's copy has only in-frame clones and lacks some. The sample shows about 160,000 clones, around four fifths of them seen only once. The sequenced sample consisted of PBMCs. Source of these receptors: a man aged 25 to 40 in good health and CMV-seronegative.

V is TRBV10-3 and J is TRBJ2-1; weak D call: TRBD2 (5 bases). The V and J ends lost 6 bases and 6 bases respectively, with 24 bases between them. The CDR3 spans 17 residues. Per germline, CDR1 ENHRY and CDR2 SYGVKD. This chain's CDR3 is CAIRTTESGTVLNEQFF. The CDR3 bases are TGTGCCATCAGGACAACAGAAAGCGGTACCGTCCTCAATGAGCAGTTCTTC.

The chain combines TRBV10-2 with TRBJ1-1; 7 positions match TRBD1. Per the germline V gene, CDR1 is WSHSY and CDR2 is SAAADI. The V and J ends lost 1 base and 2 bases, in that order; junction bases with no gene match: 7. The CDR3 loop spans 16 amino acids. This CDR3 is CASSELPGGGNTEAFF. CDR3 DNA sequence: TGCGCCAGCAGTGAGTTACCAGGGGGAGGCAACACTGAAGCTTTCTTT.

This clone was observed a single time. The chain links TRBV6-1 to TRBJ1-5, with D perhaps TRBD1 (6 bases). V was shortened by 0 bases and J by 7 bases, with 10 bases between the two germline ends. This CDR3 contains 14 residues. CDR1 MNHNS and CDR2 SASEGT come from the germline V gene. The CDR3 is CASSEASGEQPQHF. The CDR3 DNA reads TGTGCCAGCAGTGAAGCGTCAGGGGAACAGCCCCAGCATTTT.

This clone was counted a few times. The V and J genes are TRBV5-8 and TRBJ2-3, with D possibly matching TRBD1 (5 bases). CDR1 and CDR2 (germline): SGHTS, YDEGEE. The CDR3 consists of 14 residues. The V gene lost 3 bases and the J gene lost 6 bases, with 14 bases spanning the gap. The CDR3 DNA reads TGTGCCAGCAGCTCTAGGACACTGTGGGATACGCAGTATTTT. Protein: CASSSRTLWDTQYF.

V gene TRBV6-6 combines with J gene TRBJ2-7; weak D call: TRBD2 (7 bases). V shed 4 bases and J shed 2 bases, with 12 bases lying between them. The CDR3 covers 14 residues. Germline CDR1 and CDR2: MNHNY and SVGAGI (reference sequence). The CDR3 DNA reads as TGTGCCAGCAGTTGGGGGGCGGGGGCCTACGAGCAGTACTTC. This sequence encodes CASSWGAGAYEQYF.

The chain employs TRBV28 and TRBJ2-7, with D possibly being TRBD1 (5 bases). CDR3 length equals 9 residues. Looked up from germline, CDR1 is MDHEN and CDR2 is SYDVKM. V lost 7 bases and J 7 bases, leaving 5 bases between the germline ends. CDR3 residues: CASKGEQYF. The CDR3 nucleotides read TGTGCCAGCAAGGGGGAGCAGTACTTC.

The gene calls are TRBV11-3 and TRBJ2-2; the match to TRBD2 covers 13 bases. This CDR3 region has 16 residues. The germline V gene encodes CDR1 SGHNT and CDR2 YENEEA. V lost 6 bases, J lost 5 bases, and 6 bases stayed unmatched. The CDR3 protein is CASSSGLAGVTGELFF. CDR3 nucleotide sequence: TGTGCCAGCAGTTCCGGACTAGCGGGAGTTACCGGGGAGCTGTTTTTT.

V gene TRBV9 combines with J gene TRBJ1-1, with 9 bases aligning to TRBD1. CDR3 length equals 17 residues. Looked up from germline, CDR1 is SGDLS and CDR2 is YYNGEE. The V gene end was trimmed by 0 bases and the J gene end by 1 base; junction bases not matched to a gene: 7. CDR3 bases: TGTGCCAGCAGCGTAGGTGGGACAGGGCTGAGGAACACTGAAGCTTTCTTT. Translated, it gives CASSVGGTGLRNTEAFF.

A remark on this clone: Within the sample, other DNA sequences also encode this same CDR3. This chain joins TRBV7-2 and TRBJ2-3; possible D gene TRBD1, 6 bases. V was trimmed by 2 bases and J by 3 bases, leaving 6 bases between them. The CDR3 has 13 amino acids. Germline CDR1 and CDR2: SGHTA and FQGNSA. CDR3 coding DNA: TGTGCCAGCAGCTTAACAGGGACAGATACGCAGTATTTT. It specifies CASSLTGTDTQYF.

This sequence joins TRBV9 and TRBJ2-7; 10 bases align to TRBD1. After removal of 3 bases from V and 3 bases from J, the junction contained 6 bases not matched to a gene. Germline CDR1 reads SGDLS; CDR2 reads YYNGEE. This CDR3 is built from 15 residues. The CDR3: CASSATGQGGYEQYF. CDR3 sequence (DNA): TGTGCCAGCAGCGCCACAGGACAGGGGGGCTACGAGCAGTACTTC.

The J gene is TRBJ1-6, the V gene TRBV18; 10 bases match TRBD1. The length of the CDR3 is 16 residues. Germline CDR1 is KGHSH and CDR2 is LQKENI. With 4 bases clipped from V and 7 bases from J, the junction kept 7 bases outside the gene matches. CDR3 DNA: TGTGCCAGCTCACTTTCCGGGACAGGGGCAAATTCACCCCTCCACTTT. Residues: CASSLSGTGANSPLHF.

V is TRBV5-4 and J is TRBJ2-7, with D unclear. V gave up 3 bases and J gave up 0 bases, with 10 bases separating them. Germline V gene sequence: CDR1 SGHNT, CDR2 YYREEE (reference sequence). The CDR3 length is 14 residues. CDR3 nucleotides: TGTGCCAGCAGCTCCTACCTGAGCTCCTACGAGCAGTACTTC. Encoded protein: CASSSYLSSYEQYF. Full variable domain (remainder filled in from reference TRBV5-4 and TRBJ2-7): ETGVTQSPTHLIKTRGQQVTLRCSSQSGHNTVSWYQQALGQGPQFIFQYYREEENGRGNFPPRFSGLQFPNYSSELNVNALELDDSALYLCASSSYLSSYEQYFGPGTRLTVT.

The J gene is TRBJ2-7, the V gene TRBV5-1; no clear D. This CDR3 comprises 13 residues. Germline CDR1 and CDR2: SGHRS and YFSETQ. With 4 bases removed from V and 1 base from J, the gap between germline ends came to 9 bases. CDR3 in amino acids: CASSPTVSYEQYF. The CDR3 DNA reads as TGCGCCAGCAGCCCGACTGTTTCCTACGAGCAGTACTTC. Supplemented by reference TRBV5-1 and TRBJ2-7, the full variable domain reads KAGVTQTPRYLIKTRGQQVTLSCSPISGHRSVSWYQQTPGQGLQFLFEYFSETQRNKGNFPGRFSGRQFSNSRSEMNVSTLELGDSALYLCASSPTVSYEQYFGPGTRLTVT.

The CDR3 DNA reads TGTGCCAGCTCGGACGACAGGGAGAAAGCTTTCTTT. Protein product: CASSDDREKAFF. The chain joins TRBV18 to TRBJ1-1, with TRBD1 matching over 7 bases. Germline V gives CDR1 KGHSH, CDR2 LQKENI. V was clipped by 6 bases and J by 9 bases; unmatched bases: 7. This CDR3 is built from 12 residues.

The gene calls are TRBV13 and TRBJ2-3; 10 nucleotides agree with TRBD2. The CDR3 has 16 amino acids. Per germline, CDR1 PRHDT and CDR2 FYEKMQ (reference sequence). Losses at the gene ends were 5 bases for V and 2 bases for J; bases not matched to a gene: 7. The CDR3 loop reads CASSIPAGGNTDTQYF. The CDR3 coding sequence is TGTGCCAGCAGCATACCAGCGGGGGGGAACACAGATACGCAGTATTTT.

V gene TRBV10-1 combines with J gene TRBJ2-2; D is perhaps TRBD2 (6 bases). CDR1 is WNHNN and CDR2 is SYGVQD in the germline V gene (reference sequence). The ends were cut back, 3 bases at V and 3 bases at J, with 11 bases in the middle. The CDR3 has 15 residues. The CDR3 DNA follows: TGCGCCAGCAGTGACGGGGGAGCGCACACCGGGGAGCTGTTTTTT. Protein sequence: CASSDGGAHTGELFF.

This rearrangement joins TRBV4-3 to TRBJ2-6; D is ambiguous. V lost 0 bases to trimming and J lost 1 base, with 10 bases between them. CDR1 is LGHNA and CDR2 is YSLEER in the germline V gene. The CDR3 extends over 17 amino acids. The CDR3 sequence is CASSQDSQPSGANVLTF. Written as DNA, the CDR3 is TGCGCCAGCAGCCAAGATAGCCAGCCGTCTGGGGCCAACGTCCTGACTTTC.

In its sample, this clone was seen a few times. V and J are TRBV7-3 and TRBJ2-1; 12 bases fit TRBD1. V shed 1 base, J shed 7 bases, and the junction held 14 bases outside the gene matches. Per the germline V gene, CDR1 is SGHTA and CDR2 is FQGTGA. The CDR3 consists of 19 residues. The CDR3 bases are TGTGCCAGCAGCTTAAGCGGTCGACCGGGACAGGGGGCGAGGAATGAGCAGTTCTTC. Protein: CASSLSGRPGQGARNEQFF. Complete variable domain (other parts from reference TRBV7-3 and TRBJ2-1): GAGVSQTPSNKVTEKGKYVELRCDPISGHTALYWYRQSLGQGPEFLIYFQGTGAADDSGLPNDRFFAVRPEGSVSTLKIQRTERGDSAVYLCASSLSGRPGQGARNEQFFGPGTRLTVL.

This chain's CDR3 is CASRDYTSGRVRTGELFF. CDR3 in DNA: TGTGCCAGCAGAGATTATACTAGCGGGAGGGTGCGGACCGGGGAGCTGTTTTTT. The chain has TRBV19 and TRBJ2-2; 13 bases agree with TRBD2. The V gene's germline CDR1 is LNHDA and CDR2 SQIVND (reference sequence). J was trimmed by 5 bases and V by 9 bases; bases with no gene match: 15. This CDR3 spans 18 amino acids.

J is TRBJ2-1 and V is TRBV5-3, with D tentatively TRBD1 (6 bases). TRBV5-3 is known as an ORF, though its function is uncertain. The CDR3 is 16 residues long. Trimming cost V 3 bases and J 6 bases, with 19 bases left between them. The CDR3, as DNA: TGTGCCAGAAGCTGGGGGCTTGGGGATTTTCGCAATGAGCAGTTCTTC. Translated, it gives CARSWGLGDFRNEQFF.

The chain uses TRBV5-1 and TRBJ2-3; D remains unclear. Germline V gene sequence: CDR1 SGHRS, CDR2 YFSETQ. The V end lost 0 bases, the J end lost 3 bases, and 5 bases lay between the germline ends. This CDR3 is 13 amino acids long. The CDR3 loop reads CASSLDGTDTQYF. The DNA for the CDR3 is TGCGCCAGCAGCTTGGACGGGACAGATACGCAGTATTTT.

The gene calls are TRBV4-1 and TRBJ1-2; 9 bases are shared with TRBD1. The junction had 10 bases not matched to a gene; V was cut back by 0 bases and J by 5 bases. Germline V gives CDR1 MGHRA, CDR2 YSYEKL. The CDR3 is 17 residues long. CDR3 bases: TGCGCCAGCAGCCAAGATTTTACAGGGGGCGCTCTGTATGGCTACACCTTC. This sequence encodes CASSQDFTGGALYGYTF.